This TCR beta chain was retrieved from a study of blood T cell repertoires in COVID-19. The table came from immunoSEQ multiplex PCR; TCRdb's copy has only in-frame clones and leaves some out. The data show about 220,000 clones, approximately 80% seen once. A single count supports this clone. Sequenced material: PBMCs or T cells enriched from blood (not recorded which). The receptor was isolated from a middle-aged woman with acute COVID-19.

CDR3 nucleotide sequence: TGTGCCAGCAGGATAAACAGGGGGGGAAGACTAGAAAAACTGTTTTTT. Translated: CASRINRGGRLEKLFF. The rearrangement uses TRBV28 and TRBJ1-4; 8 bases agree with TRBD1. Germline assignment: CDR1 MDHEN and CDR2 SYDVKM. V lost 6 bases, J lost 8 bases, and 14 bases stayed unmatched. The CDR3 contains 16 residues.